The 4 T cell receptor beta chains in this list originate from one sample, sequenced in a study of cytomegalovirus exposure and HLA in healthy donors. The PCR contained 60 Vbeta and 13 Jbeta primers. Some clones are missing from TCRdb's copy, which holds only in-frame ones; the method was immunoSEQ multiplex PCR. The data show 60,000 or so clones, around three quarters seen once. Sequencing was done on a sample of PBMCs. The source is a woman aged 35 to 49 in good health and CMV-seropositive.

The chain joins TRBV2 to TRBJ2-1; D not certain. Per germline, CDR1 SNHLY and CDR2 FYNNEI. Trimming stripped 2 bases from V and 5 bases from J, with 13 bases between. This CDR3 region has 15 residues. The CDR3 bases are TGTGCCAGCAGTGAAAGGCTAGTGGTCAACAATGAGCAGTTCTTC. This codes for CASSERLVVNNEQFF.

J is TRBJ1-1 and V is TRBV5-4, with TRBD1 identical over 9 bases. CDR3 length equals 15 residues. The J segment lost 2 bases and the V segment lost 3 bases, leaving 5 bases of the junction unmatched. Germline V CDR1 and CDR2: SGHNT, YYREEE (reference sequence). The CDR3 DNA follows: TGTGCCAGCAGCTCCGGGACAGGGTTTAACACTGAAGCTTTCTTT. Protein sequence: CASSSGTGFNTEAFF.

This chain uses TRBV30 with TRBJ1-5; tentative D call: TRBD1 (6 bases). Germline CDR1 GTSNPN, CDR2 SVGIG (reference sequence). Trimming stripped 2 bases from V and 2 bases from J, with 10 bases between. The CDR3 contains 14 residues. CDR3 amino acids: CAWSRDTGNQPQHF. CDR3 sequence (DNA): TGTGCCTGGAGTCGGGACACCGGCAATCAGCCCCAGCATTTT.

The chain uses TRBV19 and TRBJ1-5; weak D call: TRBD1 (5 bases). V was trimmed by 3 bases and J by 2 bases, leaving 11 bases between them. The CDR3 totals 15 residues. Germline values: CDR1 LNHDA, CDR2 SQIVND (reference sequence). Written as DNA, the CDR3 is TGTGCCAGTAGTATGCTGGAGGGACGCAATCAGCCCCAGCATTTT. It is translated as CASSMLEGRNQPQHF. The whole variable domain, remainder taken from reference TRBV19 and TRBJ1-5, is DGGITQSPKYLFRKEGQNVTLSCEQNLNHDAMYWYRQDPGQGLRLIYYSQIVNDFQKGDIAEGYSVSREKKESFPLTVTSAQKNPTAFYLCASSMLEGRNQPQHFGDGTRLSIL.